Below, one TCR beta chain is given with its context. This clonotype has just a few counts. Its target antigen remains unknown. No quality values exist for individual bases; no much larger clone is one base distant. These data are taken from a study of T cells after yellow fever vaccination (dated by TCRdb to about 2019). Background for the entire study: Libraries from fractions with low cell numbers were prepared with the SMART-Seq v4 Ultra Low Input RNA kit. Bulk TCR alpha and beta repertoires were sequenced longitudinally to track T-cell clones before and after primary and booster YFV17D yellow fever vaccination. The cohort comprised two healthy male donors, one aged 18 to 30 and one aged 30 to 40 years. Blood was drawn at multiple timepoints before and after primary and secondary immunization, with bulk PBMC replicates and cell subsets isolated.

TCR cDNA was synthesized by 5'RACE template switching, which introduced a universal primer site and unique molecular identifiers. cDNA synthesis was primed from both the TCR alpha and TCR beta constant segments. Library amplification used two PCR steps, and the second PCR step added sample barcodes and sequencing adapters. Sequencing of libraries was performed on Illumina HiSeq 2500 (2x100 bp) or NovaSeq (2x150 bp). From the authors' description of their analysis: MIGEC was used to demultiplex reads and collapse the reads into UMI consensus sequences, and MiXCR was used for V(D)J alignment. Vaccine-responding clonotypes were identified with edgeR using replicate PBMC samples, with FDR below 0.01 and a log2 fold change above 5 up to day 15 being required. Each bulk clonotype received a CD4 or CD8 identity based on whether the sequenced CD4 or CD8 repertoire contained that clonotype at higher abundance. The public sequencing data were trimmed at Q25 with fastp and processed into clonotypes with MiXCR by TCRdb, which kept only in-frame beta chains. When rows share a CDR3 protein, they turn into one entry using the most common DNA and genes. The V and J calls reflect TCRdb's pipeline rather than the authors' work. The table for this sample lists around 50,000 distinct CDR3 sequences; roughly 7.3% of them were counted only once. The leading ten clones occupy 28% of the sample.

The sample's treatment or condition, from its label and the paper: live attenuated yellow fever vaccine strain. PBMCs were isolated from peripheral blood using a standard Ficoll-Paque protocol. Dynabeads CD4 and CD8 positive selection kits were used to isolate the CD4 and CD8 T-cell fractions. TriZol was used to extract RNA from bulk PBMCs, CD4 and CD8 fractions, and dextramer-positive and dextramer-negative fractions. The paper as a whole reports these results and caveats: Because only a couple of donors were included in the study, the extent to which the findings can be generalized is limited. Most clones expanded after primary vaccination (roughly 96% of CD4 and roughly 90% of CD8) were re-detected after the booster, suggesting that broad memory maintenance occurred. A small share of clonotypes occurred in both CD4 and CD8 compartments, likely arising from convergent recombination. Because abundant contaminating clonotypes from the bulk population could be contained in FACS-sorted repertoires, computational filtering was required. The secondary T-cell response was weaker than the primary response but faster, peaking on day 5 instead of day 15.

Sequencing was performed on CD8+ T cells sorted from PBMCs, taken around 14 days after the first yellow fever vaccination. This TCR came from a man between 18 and 35 years old who received the YFV17D yellow fever vaccine.

The CDR3 protein is CASSQTTQYEQYV. In nucleotide form, the sequence is TGCGCCAGCAGCCAGACGACCCAGTACGAGCAGTACGTC. The chain couples TRBV4-1 to TRBJ2-7; no D segment can be confidently identified. For CDR1 and CDR2, the germline V gene lists MGHRA and YSYEKL. The CDR3 numbers 13 residues from cysteine through valine. The sequence is cut down to CDR3 DNA, 39 bases in frame from base 1. V loses 3 bases, J loses 4 bases, and the germline ends lie 10 bases apart.